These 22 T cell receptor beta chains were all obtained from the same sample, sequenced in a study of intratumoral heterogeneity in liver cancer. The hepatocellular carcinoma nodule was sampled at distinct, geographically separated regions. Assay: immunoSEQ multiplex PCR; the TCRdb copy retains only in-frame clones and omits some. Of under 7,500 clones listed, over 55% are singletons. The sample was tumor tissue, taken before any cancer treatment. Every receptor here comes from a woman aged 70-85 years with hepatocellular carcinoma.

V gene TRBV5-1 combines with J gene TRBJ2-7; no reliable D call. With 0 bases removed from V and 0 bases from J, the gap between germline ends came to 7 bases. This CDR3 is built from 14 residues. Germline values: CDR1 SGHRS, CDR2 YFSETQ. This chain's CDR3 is CASSLDASSYEQYF. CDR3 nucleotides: TGCGCCAGCAGCTTGGATGCCAGCTCCTACGAGCAGTACTTC. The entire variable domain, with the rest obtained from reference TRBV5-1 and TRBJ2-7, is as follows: KAGVTQTPRYLIKTRGQQVTLSCSPISGHRSVSWYQQTPGQGLQFLFEYFSETQRNKGNFPGRFSGRQFSNSRSEMNVSTLELGDSALYLCASSLDASSYEQYFGPGTRLTVT.

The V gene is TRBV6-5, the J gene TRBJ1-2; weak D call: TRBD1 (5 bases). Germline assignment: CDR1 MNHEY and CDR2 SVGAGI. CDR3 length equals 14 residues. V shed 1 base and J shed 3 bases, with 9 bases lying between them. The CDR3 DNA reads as TGTGCCAGCAGTTACTATTCGGGGGACTATGGCTACACCTTC. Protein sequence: CASSYYSGDYGYTF.

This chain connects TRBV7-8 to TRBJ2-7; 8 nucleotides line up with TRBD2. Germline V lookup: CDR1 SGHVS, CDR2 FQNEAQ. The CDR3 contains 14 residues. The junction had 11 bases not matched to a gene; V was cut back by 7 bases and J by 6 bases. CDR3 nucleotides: TGTGCCAGCAACCCCAGCAGTAGCGGGATCGAGCAGTACTTC. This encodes CASNPSSSGIEQYF.

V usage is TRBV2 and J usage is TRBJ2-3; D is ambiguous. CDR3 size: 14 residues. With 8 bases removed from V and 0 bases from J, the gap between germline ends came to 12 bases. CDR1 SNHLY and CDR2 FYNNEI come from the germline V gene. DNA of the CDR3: TGTGCCAGCCGAGAACGGTTCAGCACAGATACGCAGTATTTT. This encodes CASRERFSTDTQYF.

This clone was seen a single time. The CDR3 region has the DNA TGTGCCACCTCGGTGTCCGGGACAGGGTATTCCAATGAGCAGTTCTTC. Translating it yields CATSVSGTGYSNEQFF. The chain carries TRBV24-1 and TRBJ2-1, with TRBD1 matching over 9 bases. Germline CDR1 KGHDR, CDR2 SFDVKD. Losses at the gene ends were 9 bases for V and 6 bases for J; bases not matched to a gene: 14. CDR3 length equals 16 residues.

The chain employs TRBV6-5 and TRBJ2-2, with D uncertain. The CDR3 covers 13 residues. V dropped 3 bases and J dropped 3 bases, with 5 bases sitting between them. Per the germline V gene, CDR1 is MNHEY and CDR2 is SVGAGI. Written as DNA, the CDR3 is TGTGCCAGCAGTTATCAGGACACCGGGGAGCTGTTTTTT. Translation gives CASSYQDTGELFF.

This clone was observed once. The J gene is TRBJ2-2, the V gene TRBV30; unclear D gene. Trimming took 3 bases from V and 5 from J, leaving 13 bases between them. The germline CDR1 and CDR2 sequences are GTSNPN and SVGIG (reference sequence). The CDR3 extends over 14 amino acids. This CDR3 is CAWRADEFTGELFF. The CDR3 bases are TGTGCCTGGAGAGCTGACGAGTTTACCGGGGAGCTGTTTTTT.

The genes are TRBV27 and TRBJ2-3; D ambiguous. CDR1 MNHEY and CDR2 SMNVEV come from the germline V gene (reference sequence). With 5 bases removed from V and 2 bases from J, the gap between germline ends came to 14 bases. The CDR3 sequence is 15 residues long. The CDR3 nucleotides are TGTGCCAGCAGTGTATATCACGGACCCACAGATACGCAGTATTTT. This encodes CASSVYHGPTDTQYF.

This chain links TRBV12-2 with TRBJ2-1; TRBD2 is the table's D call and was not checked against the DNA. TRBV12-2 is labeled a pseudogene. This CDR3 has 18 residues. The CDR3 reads CASRPRGRGKSSYNEQFF. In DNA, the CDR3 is TGTGCAAGTCGCCCAAGAGGTCGCGGGAAGAGCTCCTACAATGAGCAGTTCTTC.

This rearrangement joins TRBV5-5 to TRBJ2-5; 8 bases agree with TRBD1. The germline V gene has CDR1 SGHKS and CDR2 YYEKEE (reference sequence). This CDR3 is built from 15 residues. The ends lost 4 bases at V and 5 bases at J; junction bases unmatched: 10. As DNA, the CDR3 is TGTGCCAGCAGCCCCGGGACAGGCTCGACGGAGACCCAGTACTTC. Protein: CASSPGTGSTETQYF.

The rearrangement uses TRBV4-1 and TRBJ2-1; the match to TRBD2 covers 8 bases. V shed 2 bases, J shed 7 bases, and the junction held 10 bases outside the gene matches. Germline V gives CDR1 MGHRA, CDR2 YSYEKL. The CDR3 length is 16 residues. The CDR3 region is CASSQLSGTSWNEQFF. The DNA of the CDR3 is TGCGCCAGCAGCCAACTATCCGGGACTAGTTGGAATGAGCAGTTCTTC.

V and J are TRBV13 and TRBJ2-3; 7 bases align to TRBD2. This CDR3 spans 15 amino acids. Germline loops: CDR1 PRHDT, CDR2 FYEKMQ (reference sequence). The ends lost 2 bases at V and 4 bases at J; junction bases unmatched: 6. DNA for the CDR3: TGTGCCAGCAGCTTATTGCAGGGAGGGGCAGATACGCAGTATTTT. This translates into CASSLLQGGADTQYF.

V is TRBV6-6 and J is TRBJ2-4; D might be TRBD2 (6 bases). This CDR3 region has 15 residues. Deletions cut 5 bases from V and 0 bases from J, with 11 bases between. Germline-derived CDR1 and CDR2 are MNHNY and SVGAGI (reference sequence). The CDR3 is CASSPPGLAKNIQYF. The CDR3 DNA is TGTGCCAGCAGTCCACCGGGACTAGCCAAAAACATTCAGTACTTC.

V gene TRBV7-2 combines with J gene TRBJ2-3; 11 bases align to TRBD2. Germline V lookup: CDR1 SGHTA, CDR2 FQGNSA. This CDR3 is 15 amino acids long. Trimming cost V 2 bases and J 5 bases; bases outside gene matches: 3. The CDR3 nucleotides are TGTGCCAGCAGCTTATCAGGGACTAGCGGAGATACGCAGTATTTT. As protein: CASSLSGTSGDTQYF.

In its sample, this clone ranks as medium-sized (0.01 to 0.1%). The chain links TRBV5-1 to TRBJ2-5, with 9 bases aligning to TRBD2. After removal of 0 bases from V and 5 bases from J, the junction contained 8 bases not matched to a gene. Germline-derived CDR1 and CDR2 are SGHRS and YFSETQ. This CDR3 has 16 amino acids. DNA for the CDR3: TGCGCCAGCAGCTTGGTTGGTAGCGGGAGCGGTGAGACCCAGTACTTC. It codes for CASSLVGSGSGETQYF.

This chain's CDR3 is CASTKYGGAKNIQYF. As DNA, the CDR3 is TGTGCCAGTACCAAATATGGCGGAGCCAAAAACATTCAGTACTTC. The rearrangement uses TRBV19 and TRBJ2-4; the D is unclear. The V end was cut by 7 bases, the J end by 0 bases, with 13 bases between. CDR3 length: 15 amino acids. Germline values: CDR1 LNHDA, CDR2 SQIVND (reference sequence).

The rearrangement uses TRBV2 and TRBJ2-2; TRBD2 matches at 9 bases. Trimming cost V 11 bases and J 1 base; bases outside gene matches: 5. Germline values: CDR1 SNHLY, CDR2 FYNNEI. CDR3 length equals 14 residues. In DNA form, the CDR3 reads TGTGCCGGGGGACTAGCAGTGAACACCGGGGAGCTGTTTTTT. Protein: CAGGLAVNTGELFF.

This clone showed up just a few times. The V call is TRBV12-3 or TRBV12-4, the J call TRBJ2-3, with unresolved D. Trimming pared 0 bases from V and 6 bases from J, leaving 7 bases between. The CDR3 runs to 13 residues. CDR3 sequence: CASSLAPSDTQYF. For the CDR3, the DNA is TGTGCCAGCAGTTTAGCCCCCAGTGATACGCAGTATTTT.

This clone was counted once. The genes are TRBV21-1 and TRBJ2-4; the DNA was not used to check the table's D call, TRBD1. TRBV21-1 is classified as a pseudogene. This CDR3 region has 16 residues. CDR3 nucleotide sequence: TGTGCCAGCAGCAAAATAACAGCTATAGCCAAAAACATTCAGTACTTC. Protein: CASSKITAIAKNIQYF.

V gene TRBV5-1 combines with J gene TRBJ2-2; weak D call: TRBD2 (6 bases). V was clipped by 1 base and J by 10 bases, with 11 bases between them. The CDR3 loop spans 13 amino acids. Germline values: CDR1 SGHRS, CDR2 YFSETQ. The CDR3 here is CASSLWGRQELFF. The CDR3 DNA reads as TGCGCCAGCAGCTTGTGGGGGAGGCAGGAGCTGTTTTTT.

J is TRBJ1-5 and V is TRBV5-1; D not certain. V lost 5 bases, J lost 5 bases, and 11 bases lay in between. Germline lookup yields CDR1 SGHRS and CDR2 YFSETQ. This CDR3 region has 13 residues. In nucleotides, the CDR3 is TGCGCCAGCAGGGCCGGTAACGATCAGCCCCAGCATTTT. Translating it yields CASRAGNDQPQHF.

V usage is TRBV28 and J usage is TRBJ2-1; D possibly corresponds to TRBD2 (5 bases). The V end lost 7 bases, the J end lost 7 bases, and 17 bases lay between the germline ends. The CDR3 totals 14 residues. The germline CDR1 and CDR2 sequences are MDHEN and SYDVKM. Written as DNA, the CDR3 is TGTGCCAGCACCACCTTAAAGGGAGTTAATGAGCAGTTCTTC. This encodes CASTTLKGVNEQFF.